These T cell receptor beta chains were read from a single sample in a study of T cell repertoires in cytomegalovirus infection. TCRdb recomputed calls from the reads with MiXCR, one row per CDR3 protein. The sample gives some 680,000 distinct CDR3 sequences, about 40% of which show up once; roughly 2.9% is in the top ten. Sequenced: PBMCs. The source is a human donor in good health (CMV status not recorded). Some clones in this sample may be carry-over from other donors' samples. Each CDR3 is given without its conserved first and last residue. The order of the fields is V gene, CDR3 protein.

>TRBV6-1
ASRETGGEKLSPLH
>TRBV20-1
SAFSGRGAGTEAF
>TRBV24-1
AIGTSGNTGELF
>TRBV6-2/TRBV6-3
ASSYRGQIPPEAF
>TRBV27
ASSLWAGGNYGYT
>TRBV2
ASSERGTSYGYT
>TRBV30
AWSFAMNTEAF
>TRBV28
ASSLGGDYCYT
>TRBV20-1
STPTGRTNTEAF
>TRBV4-1
ASSQGATISSYEQY
>TRBV6-5
ASSGGAGETQY
>TRBV15
ANNGGRTAETQY
>TRBV11-2
ASSTHERPGGETQY
>TRBV7-9
ASSPQRETNTEAF
>TRBV12-3/TRBV12-4
ASSLDWGTGIMDEQF
>TRBV20-1
SARDRNQPQH
>TRBV13
ASSQGRGGGNTGELF
>TRBV2
ASIAEAGELF
>TRBV19
ASSISRRQLNTEAF
>TRBV7-8
ASRAGNYNEQF
>TRBV28
ASSSSGWADTQY
>TRBV10-3
AISDSANQPQH
>TRBV29-1
SVGTGASGYT
>TRBV20-1
SARAGTSGNGELF
>TRBV28
ASREVTEAF
>TRBV7-2
ASSQRVTGDQPQH
>TRBV28
ASSLEYTGELF